This T cell receptor (beta chain) emerged from a study of blood T cell repertoires in COVID-19 (dated by TCRdb to 2020 to 2021). With regard to the full study: Samples from collaborators originated in the United States, Italy and Spain and spanned both the acute and convalescent phases of COVID-19. The prospective study material was composed of cDNA or gDNA derived from T cells, B-cell-depleted T cells, or PBMCs. The dataset comprised deeply sampled blood TCRbeta repertoires from subjects exposed to, actively infected with, or recovered from COVID-19. The repertoires were made available in a free public database intended to serve as a resource for research on the immune response to SARS-CoV-2. The samples were drawn from two sources: the first 160 participants of the ongoing ImmuneRACE study, and fewer than 1,500 subjects contributed by 6 global collaborators. The sample metadata nearly always contained a de-identified subject ID, COVID-19 status, age in years and sex. HLA class I and class II types, where available, came from metadata supplied by the sample provider rather than from assay-based typing. The research as a whole found: Clinical and demographic metadata were provided uncurated, with the amount varying by source and participant.

Details on this clone: Its recognized antigen is unknown. Qualities for individual bases were not recorded, and no much larger clone is one base off.

TCRbeta CDR3 regions were amplified from genomic DNA by means of the immunoSEQ Assay, a bias-controlled multiplex PCR. As for the original processing: The number of nucleated cells in each sample was estimated by amplification of reference gene primers within the assay. Sequence reads were collapsed and filtered to measure the absolute abundance of every unique TCRbeta CDR3 rearrangement. For each sample, productive Simpson clonality was calculated as the square root of Simpson's diversity index across productive rearrangements. Imported from immuneACCESS, the table was reduced by TCRdb to in-frame sequences with V and J called. These copies leave out some clones; in studies compared against another copy, an unresolved V gene accounts for under half, and the cause of the remainder is not known. The DNA gave D and trimming, while V, J and clone size come from that table. The sample records about 100,000 clones, over 80% of which are singletons. Approximately 4% of the sample rests with the top ten.

The germline V and J ends show losses of 0 bases and 3 bases respectively, and no gene match explains 3 bases of the junction. Taken from the germline V gene, the CDR1 and CDR2 loops are SGHRS and YFSETQ. The CDR3, cysteine through phenylalanine, is 15 amino acids long. Only the CDR3 region is kept as DNA, spanning 45 bases read in frame from base 1. Each collaborating institution followed its own protocols to collect whole blood in K2EDTA tubes. For TCRbeta analysis, collaborator samples were shipped as frozen whole blood, as isolated PBMCs, or as DNA extracted from either sample type. This chain joins TRBV5-1 to TRBJ2-1; TRBD1 agrees with 7 junctional bases. The sequenced material came from peripheral blood. The TCR originated in a woman aged 70-85 years with acute or convalescent COVID-19. The CDR3 corresponds to CASSLGQGVYNEQFF. In nucleotide form, the sequence is TGCGCCAGCAGCTTGGGGCAGGGGGTCTACAATGAGCAGTTCTTC.